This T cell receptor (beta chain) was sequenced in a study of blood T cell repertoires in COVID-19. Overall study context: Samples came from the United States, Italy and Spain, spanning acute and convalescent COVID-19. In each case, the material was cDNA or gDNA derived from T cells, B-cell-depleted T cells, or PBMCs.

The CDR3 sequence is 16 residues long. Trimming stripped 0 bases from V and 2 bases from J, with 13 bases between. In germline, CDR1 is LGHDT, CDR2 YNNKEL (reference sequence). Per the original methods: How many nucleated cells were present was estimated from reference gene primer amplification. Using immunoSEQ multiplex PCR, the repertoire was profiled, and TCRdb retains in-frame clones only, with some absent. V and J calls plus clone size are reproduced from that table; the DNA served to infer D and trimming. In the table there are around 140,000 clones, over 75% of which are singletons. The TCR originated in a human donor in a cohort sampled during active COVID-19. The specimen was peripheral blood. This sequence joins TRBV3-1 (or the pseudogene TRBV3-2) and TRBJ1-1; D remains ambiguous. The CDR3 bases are TGTGCCAGCAGCCAAGATAGCTCCGGAGTTAACACTGAAGCTTTCTTT. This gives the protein CASSQDSSGVNTEAFF.